Presented here are 16 T cell receptor beta chains from one specimen sequenced in a study of T cells in women clearing cervical HPV infection. Libraries were prepared by immunoSEQ multiplex PCR; TCRdb keeps only in-frame clonotypes and omits some of them. The sample spans under 45,000 clones; the ten largest clones claim under 7%. The sample was blood buffy coat. The source is a woman between 18 and 70 years old with a cervical HPV16 infection that either progressed to CIN3+ or cleared (not recorded which).

A note on this clone: One end of the junction is discordant with germline, which a read error may explain. Read sequence stops 3 residues before the CDR3 end, and the germline J gene provides the missing end. V usage is TRBV7-7 and J usage is TRBJ2-3, with 8 positions matching TRBD1. The CDR3 contains 13 residues. From germline, CDR1 is SSHAT and CDR2 FNYEAQ (reference sequence). Partial CDR3 DNA: TGTGCTAGCAGCTCAGGGGGCGGCGAGACG. Translated: CASSSGGGET. The full CDR3 is CASSSGGGETQYF. Combining the CDR3 with reference TRBV7-7 and TRBJ2-3 gives the whole variable domain GAGVSQSPRYKVTKRGQDVTLRCDPISSHATLYWYQQALGQGPEFLTYFNYEAQPDKSGLPSDRFSAERPEGSISTLTIQRTEQRDSAMYRCASSSGGGETQYFGPGTRLTVL.

Concerning this clone itself: The read halts 3 residues ahead of the CDR3 end, with the missing end drawn from the germline J gene. The V call is TRBV28, the J call TRBJ2-5; D uncertain. The germline V and J ends were trimmed by 4 bases and 2 bases, with 11 bases remaining between them. Germline V gene data show CDR1 as MDHEN and CDR2 as SYDVKM. The CDR3 spans 14 residues. CDR3: CASSSTLQQETQYF. The CDR3 DNA, read in part, is TGTGCCAGCAGTTCAACGTTACAACAAGAGACC. The complete variable domain, with remaining parts taken from reference TRBV28 and TRBJ2-5, reads DVKVTQSSRYLVKRTGEKVFLECVQDMDHENMFWYRQDPGLGLRLIYFSYDVKMKEKGDIPEGYSVSREKKERFSLILESASTNQTSMYLCASSSTLQQETQYFGPGTRLLVL.

Concerning this clone: Sequencing ends 3 residues short of the CDR3 end; the germline J gene provides the rest. This chain connects TRBV14 to TRBJ2-3; 9 nucleotides align to TRBD2. Germline V gene sequence: CDR1 SGHDN, CDR2 FVKESK. The CDR3 spans 14 residues. This CDR3 is CASSQGLAVETQYF. CDR3 bases read: TGTGCCAGCAGCCAAGGACTAGCGGTCGAGACG. Supplemented by reference TRBV14 and TRBJ2-3, the full variable domain reads EAGVTQFPSHSVIEKGQTVTLRCDPISGHDNLYWYRRVMGKEIKFLLHFVKESKQDESGMPNNRFLAERTGGTYSTLKVQPAELEDSGVYFCASSQGLAVETQYFGPGTRLTVL.

Notes on this clone: The read falls 3 residues short of the CDR3 end, and the missing part is taken from the germline J gene. The chain carries TRBV2 and TRBJ2-5; D gene ambiguous. This CDR3 is 13 amino acids long. V was clipped by 2 bases and J by 5 bases, with 9 bases between them. CDR1 and CDR2 from the germline V gene are SNHLY and FYNNEI. The part of the CDR3 DNA that was read is TGTGCCAGCAGTGAAAGGGCCCGGGAGACC. This gives the protein CASSERARET. The CDR3 in its entirety is CASSERARETQYF. Variable domain in full (rest from reference TRBV2 and TRBJ2-5): EPEVTQTPSHQVTQMGQEVILRCVPISNHLYFYWYRQILGQKVEFLVSFYNNEISEKSEIFDDQFSVERPDGSNFTLKIRSTKLEDSAMYFCASSERARETQYFGPGTRLLVL.

Details on this clone: Read data end 3 residues before the CDR3 end; the end is taken from the germline J gene. This chain links TRBV18 with TRBJ2-1; 9 positions match TRBD2. The trim removed 2 bases at V and 9 bases at J, leaving 8 bases unmatched. The germline V gene has CDR1 KGHSH and CDR2 LQKENI. CDR3 length: 15 residues. The CDR3 DNA, read in part, is TGTGCCAGCTCACCAACGAGCGGGAGGAACAGTGAG. This codes for CASSPTSGRNSE. The entire CDR3 is CASSPTSGRNSEQFF.

Of note for this clone: The observed sequence ends 3 residues before the CDR3 terminus, with the missing tail filled in from the germline J gene. The chain joins TRBV30 to TRBJ2-3; 13 bases fit TRBD2. In germline, CDR1 is GTSNPN, CDR2 SVGIG (reference sequence). This CDR3 region has 14 residues. CDR3 DNA, as far as it was read: TGTGCCTGGAGTGGACTAGCGGGAGGAGAGACG. Translating it yields CAWSGLAGGET. The whole CDR3 protein is CAWSGLAGGETQYF.

The DNA read from the CDR3 is TGTGCCACCAGTGATTCGCGACAGGGTGGAGAGACC. Protein product: CATSDSRQGGET. The complete CDR3 sequence is CATSDSRQGGETQYF. The chain has TRBV24-1 and TRBJ2-5, with 7 bases aligning to TRBD1. The CDR3 end falls 3 residues outside the read, so it is completed with the germline J gene. Unmatched junction bases numbered 6, after V lost 2 bases and J lost 4 bases. This CDR3 contains 15 residues. Germline V CDR1 and CDR2: KGHDR, SFDVKD.

For this clone: Read sequence stops 3 residues before the CDR3 end, and the germline J gene provides the missing end. The chain carries TRBV12-3 or TRBV12-4 and TRBJ2-1; 15 bases are a match to TRBD2. V shed 5 bases and J 0 bases; nucleotides not matched to a gene: 5. This CDR3 contains 18 residues. The CDR3 bases that were read are TGTGCCAGCAGTCCCGGGACTAGCGGGAGGAGCTCCTACAATGAG. Amino acid sequence: CASSPGTSGRSSYNE. The whole CDR3 protein is CASSPGTSGRSSYNEQFF.

Note on this clone: The read stops 3 residues short of the end of the CDR3; the missing end is completed from the germline J gene. The V call is TRBV6-2 or TRBV6-3, the J call TRBJ2-3; perhaps TRBD2 as D (6 bases). Trimming pared 3 bases from V and 6 bases from J, leaving 10 bases between. The CDR3 loop spans 13 amino acids. CDR1 MNHEY and CDR2 SVGEGT come from the germline V gene. The CDR3 is CASSYSGGDTQYF. Partial CDR3 DNA: TGTGCCAGCAGTTATTCAGGAGGGGATACG.

In regard to this clone: The read comes to an end 3 residues before the CDR3 does, leaving the germline J gene to fill in the end. The chain uses TRBV19 and TRBJ2-1; 7 nucleotides agree with TRBD2. J gave up 4 bases and V 3 bases, and 6 bases lay outside the gene matches. Germline values: CDR1 LNHDA, CDR2 SQIVND (reference sequence). The CDR3 is 15 residues long. This CDR3 reads CASSIGGSTYNEQFF. The part of the CDR3 DNA that was read is TGTGCCAGTAGTATCGGCGGGAGCACGTACAATGAG. Filled out from reference TRBV19 and TRBJ2-1, the complete variable domain reads DGGITQSPKYLFRKEGQNVTLSCEQNLNHDAMYWYRQDPGQGLRLIYYSQIVNDFQKGDIAEGYSVSREKKESFPLTVTSAQKNPTAFYLCASSIGGSTYNEQFFGPGTRLTVL.

Regarding this clone: Read data end 3 residues before the CDR3 end; the end is taken from the germline J gene. The chain joins TRBV18 to TRBJ2-3; D possibly corresponds to TRBD1 (5 bases). The V end lost 3 bases, the J end lost 0 bases, and 10 bases lay between the germline ends. From germline, CDR1 is KGHSH and CDR2 LQKENI. This CDR3 spans 15 amino acids. The CDR3 DNA, read in part, is TGTGCCAGCTCACCGAAGGGGCTCAGCACAGATACG. Protein: CASSPKGLSTDT. The complete CDR3 sequence is CASSPKGLSTDTQYF.

This clone is deemed medium-sized by its frequency. Sequencing ends 3 residues short of the CDR3 end; the germline J gene provides the rest. The chain carries TRBV18 and TRBJ2-4; maybe TRBD2 (7 bases). Trimming removed 6 bases at V and 0 bases at J, with 15 bases between. The CDR3 spans 16 residues. Germline V gene sequence: CDR1 KGHSH, CDR2 LQKENI. The part of the CDR3 DNA that was read is TGTGCCAGCTCCCCGGCGGGGGCTCTAGCCAAAAACATT. It yields the protein CASSPAGALAKNI. The complete CDR3 protein is CASSPAGALAKNIQYF.

On this clone itself: The observed sequence ends 3 residues before the CDR3 terminus, with the missing tail filled in from the germline J gene. The V and J genes are TRBV29-1 and TRBJ1-2; a weak D match, TRBD1 (5 bases). There are 14 residues in the CDR3. Germline V lookup: CDR1 SQVTM, CDR2 ANQGSEA. The CDR3 here is CSVDNFNRGWGYTF. The covered CDR3 bases are TGCAGCGTTGATAATTTTAATAGGGGATGGGGC.

As concerns this clone: The CDR3 goes on 3 residues after the read ends, and that part is filled in from the germline J gene. The chain couples TRBV27 to TRBJ2-7, with D possibly matching TRBD1 (6 bases). The CDR3 length is 13 residues. Germline V CDR1 and CDR2: MNHEY, SMNVEV (reference sequence). The ends were cut back, 7 bases at V and 1 base at J, with 11 bases in the middle. The sequenced CDR3 bases are TGTGCCAGCAACCCTACAGGGTCCTACGAG. Amino acids: CASNPTGSYE. The full CDR3 sequence reads CASNPTGSYEQYF.

Regarding this clone: A junction boundary mismatches the germline segment, possibly from a read error. The DNA ends 3 residues before the CDR3 does, and the rest of the CDR3 is filled in from the germline J gene. The same CDR3 also results from other DNA sequences found in this sample. V usage is TRBV7-9 and J usage is TRBJ1-3, with D tentatively TRBD1 (6 bases). The CDR3 is made up of 14 amino acids. The germline V gene encodes CDR1 SEHNR and CDR2 FQNEAQ (reference sequence). The part of the CDR3 DNA that was read is TGTGCCAGCAGCCTGGAGGGACAAGGAAACACG. Protein sequence: CASSLEGQGNT. The whole CDR3 sequence reads CASSLEGQGNTIYF. The full variable domain, rest sourced from reference TRBV7-9 and TRBJ1-3, is DTGVSQNPRHKITKRGQNVTFRCDPISEHNRLYWYRQTLGQGPEFLTYFQNEAQLEKSRLLSDRFSAERPKGSFSTLEIQRTEQGDSAMYLCASSLEGQGNTIYFGEGSWLTVV.

As to this clone: Read data end 3 residues before the CDR3 end; the end is taken from the germline J gene. This sequence joins TRBV6-1 and TRBJ1-2; 7 bases line up with TRBD1. V dropped 4 bases and J dropped 4; count of bases not matched to a gene: 9. The CDR3 sequence is 15 residues long. Germline CDR1 MNHNS, CDR2 SASEGT. CDR3 residues: CASSARDSGGYGYTF. CDR3 DNA (partial): TGTGCCAGCAGTGCCAGGGACAGCGGTGGCTATGGC.